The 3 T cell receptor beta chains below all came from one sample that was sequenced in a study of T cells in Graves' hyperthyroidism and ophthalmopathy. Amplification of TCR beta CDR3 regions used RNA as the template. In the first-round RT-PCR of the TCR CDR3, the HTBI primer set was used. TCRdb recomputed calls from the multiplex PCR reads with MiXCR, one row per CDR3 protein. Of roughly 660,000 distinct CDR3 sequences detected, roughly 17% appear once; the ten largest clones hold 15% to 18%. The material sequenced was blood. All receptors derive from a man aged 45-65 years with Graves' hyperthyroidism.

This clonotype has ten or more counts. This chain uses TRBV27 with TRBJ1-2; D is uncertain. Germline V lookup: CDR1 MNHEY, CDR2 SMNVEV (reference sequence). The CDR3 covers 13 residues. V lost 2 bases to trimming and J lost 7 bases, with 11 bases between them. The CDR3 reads CASSLVQFGGYTF. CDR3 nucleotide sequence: TGTGCCAGCAGTTTAGTCCAGTTTGGTGGCTACACCTTC.

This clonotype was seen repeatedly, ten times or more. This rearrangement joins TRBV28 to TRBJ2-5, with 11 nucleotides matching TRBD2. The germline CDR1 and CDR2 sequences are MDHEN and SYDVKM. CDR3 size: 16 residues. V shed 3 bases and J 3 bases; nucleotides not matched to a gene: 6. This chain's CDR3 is CASSLSPGLAEETQYF. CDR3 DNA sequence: TGTGCCAGCAGTTTGTCACCGGGACTAGCGGAAGAGACCCAGTACTTC. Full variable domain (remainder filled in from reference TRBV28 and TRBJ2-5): DVKVTQSSRYLVKRTGEKVFLECVQDMDHENMFWYRQDPGLGLRLIYFSYDVKMKEKGDIPEGYSVSREKKERFSLILESASTNQTSMYLCASSLSPGLAEETQYFGPGTRLLVL.

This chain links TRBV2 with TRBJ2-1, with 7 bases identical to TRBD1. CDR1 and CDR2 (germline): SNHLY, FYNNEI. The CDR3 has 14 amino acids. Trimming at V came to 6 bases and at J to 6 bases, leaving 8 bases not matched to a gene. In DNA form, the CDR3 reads TGTGCCAGCAGCTGGGACAGAAAGTTCAATGAGCAGTTCTTC. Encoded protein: CASSWDRKFNEQFF.